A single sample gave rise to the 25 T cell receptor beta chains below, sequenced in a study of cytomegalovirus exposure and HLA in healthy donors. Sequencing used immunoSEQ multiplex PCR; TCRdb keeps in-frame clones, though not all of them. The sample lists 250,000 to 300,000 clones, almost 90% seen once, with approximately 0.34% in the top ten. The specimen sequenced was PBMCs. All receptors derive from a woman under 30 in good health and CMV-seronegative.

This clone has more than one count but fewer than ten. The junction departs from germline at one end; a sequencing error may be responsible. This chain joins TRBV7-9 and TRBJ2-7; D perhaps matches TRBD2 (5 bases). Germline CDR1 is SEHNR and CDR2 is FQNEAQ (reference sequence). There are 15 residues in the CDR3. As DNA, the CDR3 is TGTGCCAGCGGCTTGGGTGAGGGCCTGTCCTACGAGCAGTACTTC. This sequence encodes CASGLGEGLSYEQYF.

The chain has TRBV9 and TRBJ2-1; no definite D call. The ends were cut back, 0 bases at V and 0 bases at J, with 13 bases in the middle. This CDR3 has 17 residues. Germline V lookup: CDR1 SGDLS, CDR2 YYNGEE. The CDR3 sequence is CASSVATGWSSYNEQFF. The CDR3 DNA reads TGTGCCAGCAGCGTAGCTACGGGTTGGAGCTCCTACAATGAGCAGTTCTTC.

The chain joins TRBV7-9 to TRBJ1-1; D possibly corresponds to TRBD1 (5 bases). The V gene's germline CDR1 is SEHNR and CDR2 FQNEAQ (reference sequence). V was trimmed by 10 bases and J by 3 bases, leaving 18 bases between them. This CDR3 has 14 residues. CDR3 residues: CAMVVGGMDTEAFF. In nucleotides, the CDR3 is TGTGCCATGGTCGTCGGGGGTATGGACACTGAAGCTTTCTTT.

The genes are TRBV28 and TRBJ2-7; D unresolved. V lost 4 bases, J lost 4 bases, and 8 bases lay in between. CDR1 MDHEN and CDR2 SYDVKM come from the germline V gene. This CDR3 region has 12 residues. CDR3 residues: CASSSPGYEQYV. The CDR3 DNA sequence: TGTGCCAGCAGTTCCCCCGGGTACGAGCAGTACGTC.

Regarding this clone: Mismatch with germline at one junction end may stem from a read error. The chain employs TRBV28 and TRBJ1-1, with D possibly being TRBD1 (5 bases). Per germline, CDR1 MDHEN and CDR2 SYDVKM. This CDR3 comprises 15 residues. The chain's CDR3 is CASSVWVRGNTEAFF. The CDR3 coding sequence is TGTGCCAGCAGTGTATGGGTCCGGGGGAATACTGAAGCTTTCTTT.

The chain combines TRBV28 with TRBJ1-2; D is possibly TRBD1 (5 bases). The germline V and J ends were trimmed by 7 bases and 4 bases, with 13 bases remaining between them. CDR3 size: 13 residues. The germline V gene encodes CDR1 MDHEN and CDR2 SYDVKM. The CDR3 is CASNRTPIYGYTF. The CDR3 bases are TGTGCCAGCAACCGGACACCAATCTATGGCTACACCTTC.

The CDR3 DNA is TGCGCCAGCAGTGAAAACGGACTAGCCCACGAGCAGTACTTC. As protein: CASSENGLAHEQYF. The rearrangement uses TRBV10-1 and TRBJ2-7; the match to TRBD2 covers 8 bases. Germline V gene sequence: CDR1 WNHNN, CDR2 SYGVQD (reference sequence). The CDR3 has 14 residues. Trimming took 3 bases from V and 5 from J; bases not matched to a gene: 6.

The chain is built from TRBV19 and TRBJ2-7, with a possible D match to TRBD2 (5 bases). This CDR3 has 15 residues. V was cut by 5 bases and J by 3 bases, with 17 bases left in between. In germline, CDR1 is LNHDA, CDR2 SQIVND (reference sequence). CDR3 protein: CASSEPTGNRYEQYF. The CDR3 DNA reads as TGTGCCAGTAGTGAGCCAACGGGGAACCGCTACGAGCAGTACTTC.

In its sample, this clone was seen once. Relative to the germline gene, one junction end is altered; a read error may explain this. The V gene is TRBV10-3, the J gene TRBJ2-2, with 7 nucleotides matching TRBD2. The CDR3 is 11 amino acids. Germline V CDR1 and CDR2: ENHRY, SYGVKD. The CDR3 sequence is CAIKGERELFF. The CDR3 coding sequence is TGTGCCATCAAGGGTGAGCGGGAACTGTTTTTT.

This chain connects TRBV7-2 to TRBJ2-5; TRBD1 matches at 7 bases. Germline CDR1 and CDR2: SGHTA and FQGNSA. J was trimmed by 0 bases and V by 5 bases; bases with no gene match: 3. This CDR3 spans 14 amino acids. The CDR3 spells CASSNRGNQETQYF. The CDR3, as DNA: TGTGCCAGCAGCAACAGGGGAAACCAAGAGACCCAGTACTTC. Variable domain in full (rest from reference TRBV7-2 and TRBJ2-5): GAGVSQSPSNKVTEKGKDVELRCDPISGHTALYWYRQSLGQGLEFLIYFQGNSAPDKSGLPSDRFSAERTGGSVSTLTIQRTQQEDSAVYLCASSNRGNQETQYFGPGTRLLVL.

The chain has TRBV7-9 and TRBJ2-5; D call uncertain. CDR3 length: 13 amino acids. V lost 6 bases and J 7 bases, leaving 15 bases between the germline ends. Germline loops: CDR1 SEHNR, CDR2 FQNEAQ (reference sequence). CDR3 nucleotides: TGTGCCAGCAGGAAGGATCAAGGCGGGACCCAGTACTTC. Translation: CASRKDQGGTQYF.

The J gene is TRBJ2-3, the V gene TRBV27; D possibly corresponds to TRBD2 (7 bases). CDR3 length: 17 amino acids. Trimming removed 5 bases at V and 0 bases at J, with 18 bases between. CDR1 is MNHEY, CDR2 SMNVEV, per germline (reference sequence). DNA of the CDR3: TGTGCCAGCAGTCCCCCCGGGGGGCAAACAAGCACAGATACGCAGTATTTT. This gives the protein CASSPPGGQTSTDTQYF.

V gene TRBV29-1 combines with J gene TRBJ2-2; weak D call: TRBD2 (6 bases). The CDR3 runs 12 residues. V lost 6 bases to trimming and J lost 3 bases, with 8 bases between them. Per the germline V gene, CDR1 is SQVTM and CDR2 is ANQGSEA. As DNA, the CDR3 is TGCAGCGTAACTAGCTACACCGGGGAGCTGTTTTTT. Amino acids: CSVTSYTGELFF.

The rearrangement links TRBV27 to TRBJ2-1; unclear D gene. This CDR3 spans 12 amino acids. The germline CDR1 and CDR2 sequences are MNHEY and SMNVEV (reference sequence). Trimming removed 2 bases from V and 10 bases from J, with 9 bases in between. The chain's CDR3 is CASSLPAREQFF. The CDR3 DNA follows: TGTGCCAGCAGTTTACCGGCGCGGGAGCAGTTCTTC.

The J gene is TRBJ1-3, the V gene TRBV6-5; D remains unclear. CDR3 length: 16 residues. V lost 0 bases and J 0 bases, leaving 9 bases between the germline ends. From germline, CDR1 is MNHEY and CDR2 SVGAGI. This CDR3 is CASSYSYTSSGNTIYF. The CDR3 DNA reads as TGTGCCAGCAGTTACTCGTACACCAGCTCTGGAAACACCATATATTTT.

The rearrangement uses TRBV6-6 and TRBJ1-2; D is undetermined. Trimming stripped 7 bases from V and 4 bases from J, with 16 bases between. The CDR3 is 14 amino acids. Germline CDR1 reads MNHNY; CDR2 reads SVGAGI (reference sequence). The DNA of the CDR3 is TGTGCCAGCATCACCCCCGGGTCTACCTATGGCTACACCTTC. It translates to CASITPGSTYGYTF.

CDR3: CASSLDRGYYGYTF. The CDR3 bases are TGTGCCAGCAGCTTGGACAGGGGATACTATGGCTACACCTTC. The J gene is TRBJ1-2, the V gene TRBV5-4; 7 nucleotides match TRBD1. After removal of 0 bases from V and 3 bases from J, the junction contained 2 bases not matched to a gene. The CDR3 consists of 14 residues. CDR1 and CDR2 (germline): SGHNT, YYREEE (reference sequence).

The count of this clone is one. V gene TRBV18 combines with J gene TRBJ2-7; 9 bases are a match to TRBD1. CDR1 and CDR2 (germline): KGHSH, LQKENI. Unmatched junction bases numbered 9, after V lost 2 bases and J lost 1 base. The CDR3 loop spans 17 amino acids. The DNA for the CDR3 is TGTGCCAGCTCACCAGCAGGAACAGGGGGCCGGTCCTACGAGCAGTACTTC. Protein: CASSPAGTGGRSYEQYF.

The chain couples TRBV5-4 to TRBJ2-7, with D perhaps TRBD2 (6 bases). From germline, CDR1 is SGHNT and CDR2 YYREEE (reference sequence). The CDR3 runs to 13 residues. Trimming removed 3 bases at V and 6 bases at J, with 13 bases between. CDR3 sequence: CASSYTSYGEQYV. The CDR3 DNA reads TGTGCCAGCAGCTATACTAGCTACGGCGAGCAGTACGTC.

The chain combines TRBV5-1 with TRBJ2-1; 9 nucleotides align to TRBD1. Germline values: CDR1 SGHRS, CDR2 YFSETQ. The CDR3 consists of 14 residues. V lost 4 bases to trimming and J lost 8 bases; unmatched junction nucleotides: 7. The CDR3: CASSPGQGLDEQFF. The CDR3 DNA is TGCGCCAGCAGCCCGGGACAGGGTTTGGATGAGCAGTTCTTC.

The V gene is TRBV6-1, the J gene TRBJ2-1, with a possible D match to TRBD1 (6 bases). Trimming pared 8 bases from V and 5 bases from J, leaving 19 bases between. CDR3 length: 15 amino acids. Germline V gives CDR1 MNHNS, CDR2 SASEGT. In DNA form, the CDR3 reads TGTGCCAGCGGTACGGGCAGGGGAAGAAACAATGAGCAGTTCTTC. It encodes CASGTGRGRNNEQFF.

CDR3 residues: CASRITGGSSYEQYV. In DNA form, the CDR3 reads TGTGCCAGCAGAATAACAGGGGGTAGCTCCTACGAGCAGTACGTC. The gene calls are TRBV5-8 and TRBJ2-7; 8 nucleotides agree with TRBD1. After removal of 5 bases from V and 0 bases from J, the junction contained 7 bases not matched to a gene. The length of the CDR3 is 15 residues. Per germline, CDR1 SGHTS and CDR2 YDEGEE.

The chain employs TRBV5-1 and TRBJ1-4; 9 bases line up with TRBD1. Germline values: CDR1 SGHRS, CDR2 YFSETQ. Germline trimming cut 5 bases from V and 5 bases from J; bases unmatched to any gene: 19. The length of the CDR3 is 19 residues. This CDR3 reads CASSSSLRTGVVRNEKLFF. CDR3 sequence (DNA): TGCGCCAGCAGTTCCAGTCTAAGGACAGGGGTTGTGCGGAATGAAAAACTGTTTTTT.

The CDR3 DNA sequence: TGTGCCACCAAGGACAGGCGTAACTCCTACAATGAGCAGTTCTTC. Amino acid sequence: CATKDRRNSYNEQFF. The chain links TRBV15 to TRBJ2-1, with 7 bases aligning to TRBD1. The CDR3 sequence is 15 residues long. The V segment lost 7 bases and the J segment 0 bases; nucleotides outside the gene matches: 6. The V gene's germline CDR1 is LNHNV and CDR2 YYDKDF (reference sequence).

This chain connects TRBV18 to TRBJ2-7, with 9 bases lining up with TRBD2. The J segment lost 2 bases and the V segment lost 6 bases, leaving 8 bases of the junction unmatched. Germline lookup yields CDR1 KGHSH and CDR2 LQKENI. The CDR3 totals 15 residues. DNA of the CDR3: TGTGCCAGCTCCCCCGGTAGCGGGAGTACCTACGAGCAGTACGTC. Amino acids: CASSPGSGSTYEQYV.